This T cell receptor (beta chain) is from a study of T cell responses to AZD1222 COVID-19 vaccine. Produced via immunoSEQ multiplex PCR; TCRdb's table is partial and in-frame only. The sample holds 130,000 or so clones, approximately 93% seen once. Of note for this clone: Its antigen is as yet unknown.

The study's findings and limits: At baseline, seropositivity was found in only 5 to 7 AZD1222 recipients. Vaccine-associated CD4 TCRs ranged over spike, dominating at 160-218 and 743-854.

This receptor was identified in an adult in good health. Sequencing used peripheral blood, obtained on day 0 of MenACWY control vaccination.

CDR3 bases: TGCGCCAGCAGCCCCCGGGGCTATCGAGCTGAAGCTTTCTTT. This encodes CASSPRGYRAEAFF. The genes are TRBV5-1 and TRBJ1-1; D possibly corresponds to TRBD1 (5 bases). In germline, CDR1 is SGHRS, CDR2 YFSETQ. The V and J ends lost 4 bases and 6 bases respectively, with 16 bases between them. The CDR3 extends over 14 amino acids.